This T cell receptor beta chain was sequenced during a study of PD-1 blockade in classical Hodgkin lymphoma. Across the study: Once every 2 weeks, patients received intravenous nivolumab at 3 mg/kg. Findings and limits, study-wide: Patients who responded completely had about the same baseline diversity as newly diagnosed patients.

The time point was: cycle 4 day 1 (C4D1), after more than five weeks of nivolumab. Brentuximab vedotin exposure varied among the patients, all of whom had relapsed after autologous stem cell transplantation. Magnetic negative selection served to purify CD4+ T cells out of PBMCs that had been thawed. This CDR3 spans 15 amino acids. CDR1 SEHNR and CDR2 FQNEAQ come from the germline V gene (reference sequence). Trimming cost V 6 bases and J 1 base; bases outside gene matches: 4. With regard to this clone: No antigen is known for it.

Measured with immunoSEQ multiplex PCR; TCRdb has only the in-frame clones, and not every one. The profile shows roughly 29,000 clones, approximately 80% of them singletons. Source: CD4+ T cells from blood, taken before the fourth cycle of nivolumab. The rearrangement uses TRBV7-9 and TRBJ2-5; 11 positions match TRBD2. The receptor was derived from a human donor with classical Hodgkin lymphoma. The chain's CDR3 is CASRRGTSGQETQYF. The CDR3 region has the DNA TGTGCCAGCAGGCGCGGGACTAGCGGCCAAGAGACCCAGTACTTC.